Shown below are 18 T cell receptor beta chains from a single sample sequenced in a study of breast tumors, draining lymph nodes, adjacent tissues. Breast cancer patients provided tissue from their axillary draining lymph nodes. From the multiplex PCR reads, TCRdb called clonotypes with MiXCR, one entry per CDR3 protein. The top ten clones hold 0.85% to 1.3% of a sample with about 270,000 distinct CDR3 sequences, around 30% of them seen once. The material sequenced was axillary lymph node tissue. These receptors were taken from a female donor with breast cancer. Some clones in this sample may be carry-over from other donors' samples.

This sequence joins TRBV15 and TRBJ2-6; a weak D match, TRBD2 (5 bases). This CDR3 spans 19 amino acids. The germline V gene encodes CDR1 LNHNV and CDR2 YYDKDF (reference sequence). V lost 5 bases and J lost 0, with 20 bases in between. The CDR3 reads CATSRGVPGLCSGANVLTF. As DNA, the CDR3 is TGTGCCACCAGCCGGGGAGTCCCCGGGCTGTGCTCTGGGGCCAACGTCCTGACTTTC.

Details on this clonotype: The CDR3 end shows no conserved phenylalanine or tryptophan, and so a read error is likely. The V and J genes are TRBV7-7 and TRBJ2-5; 7 bases are a match to TRBD2. The CDR3 spans 13 residues. Germline-derived CDR1 and CDR2 are SSHAT and FNYEAQ (reference sequence). CDR3 DNA: TGTGCTAACAGCCCGGGACTACAAGAGACCCAGTACTCC. Its protein is CANSPGLQETQYS.

This clonotype was recorded a few times. The chain recombines TRBV5-6 with TRBJ2-1; 9 nucleotides match TRBD2. In germline, CDR1 is SGHDT, CDR2 YYEEEE. The CDR3 spans 20 residues. The trim removed 0 bases at V and 1 base at J, leaving 14 bases unmatched. CDR3 protein: CASSLAPASGALSSYNEQFF. As DNA, the CDR3 is TGTGCCAGCAGCTTGGCCCCCGCTAGCGGGGCTCTTTCATCCTACAATGAGCAGTTCTTC.

In this sample, this clonotype turned up many times. The rearrangement links TRBV20-1 to TRBJ1-6, with TRBD1 as a possible D gene (5 bases). The V end was cut by 2 bases, the J end by 11 bases, with 13 bases between. Germline CDR1 DFQATT, CDR2 SNEGSKA (reference sequence). The CDR3 consists of 13 residues. The CDR3 region has the DNA TGCAGTGCTAGAAGACTGGGGACGGCACCCCTCCACTTT. The encoded protein is CSARRLGTAPLHF.

J is TRBJ2-4 and V is TRBV4-3; either TRBD1 or TRBD2 may fit D (5 bases each). Germline assignment: CDR1 LGHNA and CDR2 YSLEER. The CDR3 has 15 residues. Trimming took off 0 bases at V and 7 bases at J, with 13 bases between the two ends. Here the CDR3 DNA reads TGCGCCAGCAGCCAAGATACCGGGGCATGGAACATTCAGTACTTC. The encoded protein is CASSQDTGAWNIQYF.

About this clonotype itself: A single base separates this from a much larger clone, so it may be a read error. The chain uses TRBV3-1 and TRBJ1-6, with 7 nucleotides matching TRBD1. This CDR3 is built from 14 residues. Germline assignment: CDR1 LGHDT and CDR2 YNNKEL (reference sequence). This CDR3 reads CGSSQGTADSPLHF. The CDR3 bases are TGTGGCAGCAGCCAAGGGACAGCTGATTCACCCCTCCACTTT.

This clonotype was detected many times. One end of the junction is discordant with germline, which a read error may explain. The chain carries TRBV4-1 and TRBJ2-7; 15 nucleotides agree with TRBD2. CDR1 is MGHRA and CDR2 is YSYEKL in the germline V gene. CDR3 size: 15 residues. The CDR3 sequence: CASSQGLAGGYEQYF. The CDR3 coding sequence is TGTGCCAGCAGCCAGGGACTAGCGGGAGGCTACGAGCAGTACTTC.

This clonotype was detected many times. The V call is TRBV20-1, the J call TRBJ2-7, with D perhaps given as TRBD1 or TRBD2 (5 bases each). V was clipped by 5 bases and J by 2 bases, with 13 bases between them. This CDR3 region has 13 residues. The germline V gene has CDR1 DFQATT and CDR2 SNEGSKA (reference sequence). The CDR3 protein is CSAPGTGTYEQYF. The CDR3, as DNA: TGCAGTGCTCCCGGGACGGGAACCTACGAGCAGTACTTC.

This clonotype was counted ten times or more. The chain is built from TRBV10-2 and TRBJ2-3, with a weak D call TRBD1 (5 bases). The CDR3 spans 14 residues. The ends were cut back, 2 bases at V and 1 base at J, with 7 bases in the middle. Germline CDR1 WSHSY, CDR2 SAAADI. CDR3 in amino acids: CASSERGGTDTQYF. The CDR3 nucleotides are TGCGCCAGCAGTGAGAGGGGCGGCACAGATACGCAGTATTTT.

This clonotype occurred once. This may be a read error, as it is one base from a much larger clone. V and J are TRBV12-3 or TRBV12-4 and TRBJ2-1, with TRBD2 matching over 8 bases. There are 14 residues in the CDR3. This CDR3 is CDSSLSSGLTEQFF. The DNA of the CDR3 is TGTGACAGCAGTTTATCTAGCGGGTTGACTGAGCAGTTCTTC.

This clonotype appeared a few times. With a much larger clone just one base away, this may be a read error. The chain recombines TRBV7-2 with TRBJ2-3; possible D gene TRBD1, 5 bases. The end of the DNA aligns better with TRBJ1-5, so the J call may be wrong. The CDR3 contains 15 residues. Germline lookup yields CDR1 SGHTA and CDR2 FQGNSA. The CDR3 coding sequence is TGTGCCAGCAGCCAGGGAGCGTCTAGCACAGATACGCAGCATTTT. This translates into CASSQGASSTDTQHF.

As concerns this clonotype: A read error may be the cause here, since a much bigger clone is one base away. The chain couples TRBV19 to TRBJ2-7; 10 positions agree with TRBD2. The CDR3 contains 15 residues. Germline V lookup: CDR1 LNHDA, CDR2 SQIVND (reference sequence). CDR3 sequence reads: CVSSPLAGVFYEQYF. The CDR3 DNA reads as TGTGTCAGTAGCCCCCTAGCGGGAGTCTTCTACGAGCAGTACTTC.

Worth noting for this clonotype: The final CDR3 position lacks the conserved phenylalanine or tryptophan, pointing to a likely read error. The DNA is omitted, as the CDR3 cannot be located on it reliably, and the CDR3 follows TCRdb's listing. This rearrangement joins TRBV12-3 or TRBV12-4 to TRBJ2-1; the table's D call of TRBD2 was not tested on the DNA. 14 amino acids form the CDR3, both terminal residues included. The chain's CDR3 is CASSRSGAYNERFL.

The J gene is TRBJ2-1, the V gene TRBV6-4; 12 nucleotides match TRBD2. The CDR3 length is 20 residues. In germline, CDR1 is MRHNA, CDR2 SNTAGT. With 7 bases clipped from V and 3 bases from J, the junction kept 19 bases outside the gene matches. The DNA of the CDR3 is TGTGCCAGCACCAGGGGACTAGCGGGCGGGAGAAAAGTGGGCTACAATGAGCAGTTCTTC. Translation: CASTRGLAGGRKVGYNEQFF.

Many counts were recorded for this clonotype. This chain joins TRBV12-3 or TRBV12-4 and TRBJ2-3, with 7 bases fitting TRBD2. The V and J ends lost 3 bases and 5 bases, in that order; junction bases with no gene match: 8. This CDR3 comprises 15 residues. The chain's CDR3 is CASSFGLGRRDTQYF. Written as DNA, the CDR3 is TGTGCCAGCAGTTTCGGACTAGGCCGACGAGATACGCAGTATTTT.

This clonotype was counted many times. This chain joins TRBV5-4 and TRBJ2-7; the match to TRBD1 covers 7 bases. The germline gives CDR1 SGHNT, CDR2 YYREEE (reference sequence). The trim removed 0 bases at V and 7 bases at J, leaving 7 bases unmatched. The CDR3 totals 14 residues. The CDR3 sequence is CASSLEGAGGEQYF. As DNA, the CDR3 is TGTGCCAGCAGCTTGGAGGGGGCAGGTGGAGAGCAGTACTTC.

This clonotype was detected a few times. CDR3 nucleotide sequence: TGTGCCAGCAGATCACTTGGGACTAGCGGGAGGGTGGGAGGCGAGCAGTACTTC. As protein: CASRSLGTSGRVGGEQYF. The chain employs TRBV6-6 and TRBJ2-7, with TRBD2 identical over 16 bases. Germline V gene sequence: CDR1 MNHNY, CDR2 SVGAGI (reference sequence). This CDR3 region has 18 residues. Losses at the gene ends were 6 bases for V and 6 bases for J; bases not matched to a gene: 14.

At least ten counts were recorded for this clonotype. V is TRBV6-4 and J is TRBJ1-6; 8 bases agree with TRBD1. The CDR3 extends over 14 amino acids. After removal of 7 bases from V and 8 bases from J, the junction contained 7 bases not matched to a gene. Per the germline V gene, CDR1 is MRHNA and CDR2 is SNTAGT. This CDR3 is CASTETGVYSPLHF. The CDR3 DNA is TGTGCCAGCACCGAGACAGGGGTTTATTCACCCCTCCACTTT.